The 10 T cell receptor beta chains in this list originate from one sample, sequenced in a study of T cells after yellow fever vaccination (dated by TCRdb to the late 2010s). Preparation of the library involved 5' RACE. The sequencing machine was an Illumina NovaSeq 6000. The raw public data were reprocessed by TCRdb itself: fastp quality trimming at Q25, MiXCR clonotype calling, in-frame beta chains only. Every distinct CDR3 protein forms one entry, paired with its most common genes and DNA. The sample contains 250,000 to 400,000 distinct CDR3 sequences, about 4% of them found a single time. 20% to 25% of the sample goes to the ten largest clones. This sample's treatment or condition label indicates: live attenuated yellow fever vaccine strain. This material consisted of PBMCs, taken 5 days after the yellow fever booster vaccination. Receptors originate from a man younger than 35 who received the YFV17D yellow fever vaccine.

This clonotype has just a few counts. V and J are TRBV12-3 or TRBV12-4 and TRBJ1-1; D not resolved. The CDR3 is 12 amino acids. Trimming pared 6 bases from V and 6 bases from J, leaving 11 bases between. This CDR3 reads CASSRTVAEAFF. The CDR3 DNA is TGTGCCAGCAGCCGTACAGTCGCTGAAGCTTTCTTT.

The chain joins TRBV18 to TRBJ1-5; 7 nucleotides agree with TRBD1. This CDR3 comprises 17 residues. J gave up 0 bases and V 0 bases, and 5 bases lay outside the gene matches. The germline V gene has CDR1 KGHSH and CDR2 LQKENI. The CDR3 bases are TGTGCCAGCTCACCACCGGGACAGAGTTATAGCAATCAGCCCCAGCATTTT. The encoded protein is CASSPPGQSYSNQPQHF. Supplemented by reference TRBV18 and TRBJ1-5, the full variable domain reads NAGVMQNPRHLVRRRGQEARLRCSPMKGHSHVYWYRQLPEEGLKFMVYLQKENIIDESGMPKERFSAEFPKEGPSILRIQQVVRGDSAAYFCASSPPGQSYSNQPQHFGDGTRLSIL.

V gene TRBV7-6 combines with J gene TRBJ2-1; 8 nucleotides line up with TRBD1. CDR1 and CDR2 from the germline V gene are SGHVS and FNYEAQ. Trimming at V came to 4 bases and at J to 8 bases, leaving 16 bases not matched to a gene. This CDR3 region has 17 residues. In DNA, the CDR3 is TGTGCCAGCAGCTCCCCTTATGTAGGACAGGGTAGTGATGAGCAGTTCTTC. Translation gives CASSSPYVGQGSDEQFF.

The table lists this clonotype with a few counts. The chain couples TRBV28 to TRBJ1-1; unclear D gene. There are 13 residues in the CDR3. Trimming stripped 2 bases from V and 5 bases from J, with 9 bases between. The germline gives CDR1 MDHEN, CDR2 SYDVKM. The chain's CDR3 is CASSLRERTEAFF. In DNA form, the CDR3 reads TGTGCCAGCAGTTTAAGGGAGAGGACTGAAGCTTTCTTT.

This clonotype was seen a few times. The chain recombines TRBV7-9 with TRBJ2-2; 12 bases are a match to TRBD2. CDR1 is SEHNR, CDR2 FQNEAQ, per germline (reference sequence). V trimming: 5 bases; J trimming: 4 bases; junction bases outside the gene matches: 2. This CDR3 spans 15 amino acids. CDR3 DNA sequence: TGTGCCAGCAGCCAGGGACTAGCGGGCACCGGGGAGCTGTTTTTT. Protein: CASSQGLAGTGELFF.

The chain combines TRBV5-1 with TRBJ2-5, with D hard to call. V was cut by 0 bases and J by 4 bases, with 16 bases left in between. The CDR3 extends over 16 amino acids. The V gene's germline CDR1 is SGHRS and CDR2 YFSETQ. The CDR3 DNA reads TGCGCCAGCAGCTTGGGGTTCCGGCTCGGTGGAGAGACCCAGTACTTC. Translated: CASSLGFRLGGETQYF.

The chain carries TRBV6-2 or TRBV6-3 and TRBJ2-5, with 9 positions matching TRBD2. Trimming took 5 bases from V and 4 from J; bases not matched to a gene: 11. Looked up from germline, CDR1 is MNHEY and CDR2 is SVGEGT. The CDR3 has 16 amino acids. The CDR3 protein is CASSQSGGIPAETQYF. The CDR3 coding sequence is TGTGCCAGCAGTCAGAGCGGGGGGATACCCGCAGAGACCCAGTACTTC.

This clonotype was seen ten or more times. The chain joins TRBV28 to TRBJ1-5; D gene uncertain. Between the trimmed V and J ends, which lost 3 bases and 7 bases, there was a span of 4 bases. CDR1 is MDHEN and CDR2 is SYDVKM in the germline V gene. The CDR3 runs 11 residues. The CDR3 region is CASSFRQPQHF. Here the CDR3 DNA reads TGTGCCAGCAGTTTCCGACAGCCCCAGCATTTT.

V usage is TRBV19 and J usage is TRBJ2-7, with 7 nucleotides matching TRBD1. CDR1 is LNHDA and CDR2 is SQIVND in the germline V gene (reference sequence). V lost 10 bases, J lost 2 bases, and 8 bases stayed unmatched. The CDR3 consists of 13 residues. CDR3: CATTRDRTYEQYF. The DNA of the CDR3 is TGTGCCACGACCCGGGACAGAACCTACGAGCAGTACTTC.

This clonotype was found a few times. V and J are TRBV11-3 and TRBJ1-3, with TRBD1 as a possible D gene (5 bases). Between the trimmed V and J ends, which lost 2 bases and 0 bases, there was a span of 17 bases. Germline assignment: CDR1 SGHNT and CDR2 YENEEA. The CDR3 has 18 amino acids. The CDR3 region has the DNA TGTGCCAGCAGCTTATCGCAAGGCGGGACCACCTCTGGAAACACCATATATTTT. As protein: CASSLSQGGTTSGNTIYF. Complete variable domain (other parts from reference TRBV11-3 and TRBJ1-3): EAGVVQSPRYKIIEKKQPVAFWCNPISGHNTLYWYLQNLGQGPELLIRYENEEAVDDSQLPKDRFSAERLKGVDSTLKIQPAELGDSAVYLCASSLSQGGTTSGNTIYFGEGSWLTVV.